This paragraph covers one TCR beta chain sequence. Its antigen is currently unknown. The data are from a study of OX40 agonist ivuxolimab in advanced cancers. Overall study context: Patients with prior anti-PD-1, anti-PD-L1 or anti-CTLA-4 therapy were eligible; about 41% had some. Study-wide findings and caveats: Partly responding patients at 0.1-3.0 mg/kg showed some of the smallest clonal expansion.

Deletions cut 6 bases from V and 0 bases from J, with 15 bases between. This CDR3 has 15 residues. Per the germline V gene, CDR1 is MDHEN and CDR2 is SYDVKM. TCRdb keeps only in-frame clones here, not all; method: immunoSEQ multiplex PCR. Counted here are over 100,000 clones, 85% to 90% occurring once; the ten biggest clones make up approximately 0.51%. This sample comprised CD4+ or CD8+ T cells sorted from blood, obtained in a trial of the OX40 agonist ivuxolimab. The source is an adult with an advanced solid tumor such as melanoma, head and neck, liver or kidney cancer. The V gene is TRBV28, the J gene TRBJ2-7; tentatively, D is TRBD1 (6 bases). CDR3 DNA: TGTGCCAGCAGCCCCGGGACACCCCTCTCCTACGAGCAGTACTTC. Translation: CASSPGTPLSYEQYF.